Listed below are T cell receptor beta chains from one sample, sequenced in a study of CD8+ T cells in alopecia areata. Sequencing used immunoSEQ multiplex PCR; TCRdb keeps in-frame clones, though not all of them. The sample contains approximately 100,000 clones, 85% to 90% of which appear only once. The material was CD8+ T cells sorted from blood, obtained between weeks 30 and 35, from a patient treated with tofacitinib. The receptors here all came from a human donor with alopecia areata. Each CDR3 is given with its conserved first and last residue. The order of the fields is D gene, clone size, J gene, V gene, CDR3 DNA, CDR3 protein. D genes are given only for firm matches. Where a row states a size, it is once, few, many or the class of an expanded clone; other rows omit it.

D gene: TRBD1
clone size: -
J gene: TRBJ2-1
V gene: TRBV11-1
CDR3 DNA: TGTGCCAGCAGCTCGGGGACAGGGGGCAATGAGCAGTTCTTC
CDR3 protein: CASSSGTGGNEQFF

D gene: -
clone size: -
J gene: TRBJ2-7
V gene: TRBV29-1
CDR3 DNA: TGCAGCATAGAGGACTCGAGCTCCTACGAGCAGTACTTC
CDR3 protein: CSIEDSSSYEQYF

D gene: -
clone size: -
J gene: TRBJ2-7
V gene: TRBV13
CDR3 DNA: TGTGCCAGCAGCCTTCGAAACTCCTACGAGCAGTACTTC
CDR3 protein: CASSLRNSYEQYF

D gene: TRBD2
clone size: -
J gene: TRBJ2-3
V gene: TRBV6-1
CDR3 DNA: TGTGCCAGCAGTGCGACTAGCGGGGGGGTCACAGATACGCAGTATTTT
CDR3 protein: CASSATSGGVTDTQYF

D gene: TRBD2
clone size: -
J gene: TRBJ2-5
V gene: TRBV6-5
CDR3 DNA: TGTGCCAGCAGACCGGGCGGGAGGGCCCGAGAGACCCAGTACTTC
CDR3 protein: CASRPGGRARETQYF

D gene: -
clone size: -
J gene: TRBJ2-1
V gene: TRBV13
CDR3 DNA: TGTGCCAGCAGCTTAGGGCGGGAACCGTACAATGAGCAGTTCTTC
CDR3 protein: CASSLGREPYNEQFF

D gene: -
clone size: -
J gene: TRBJ2-1
V gene: TRBV7-8
CDR3 DNA: TGTGCCAGCAGCTTATCCGCGCGACAATCCTACAATGAGCAGTTCTTC
CDR3 protein: CASSLSARQSYNEQFF

D gene: TRBD2
clone size: -
J gene: TRBJ2-1
V gene: TRBV30
CDR3 DNA: TGTGCCTGGAGTCGGGCGGGAGGCCGTGAGCAGTTCTTC
CDR3 protein: CAWSRAGGREQFF

D gene: -
clone size: -
J gene: TRBJ2-5
V gene: TRBV19
CDR3 DNA: TGTGCCAGTAGTATAGGGGGGACCCAGTACTTC
CDR3 protein: CASSIGGTQYF

D gene: -
clone size: few
J gene: TRBJ2-7
V gene: TRBV29-1
CDR3 DNA: TGCAGCGTGCAGGGAAACGACTACGAGCAGTACTTC
CDR3 protein: CSVQGNDYEQYF

D gene: -
clone size: few
J gene: TRBJ2-1
V gene: TRBV4-1
CDR3 DNA: TGCGCCAGCAGCGTGATCGGGAGTGGTGACAATGAGCAGTTCTTC
CDR3 protein: CASSVIGSGDNEQFF

D gene: -
clone size: -
J gene: TRBJ1-4
V gene: TRBV5-6
CDR3 DNA: TGTGCCGGCAGCTTGGCAGGGGCTAATGAAAAACTGTTTTTT
CDR3 protein: CAGSLAGANEKLFF

D gene: TRBD1
clone size: -
J gene: TRBJ2-2
V gene: TRBV5-1
CDR3 DNA: TGCGCCAGCAGCCCCGGGACAGGGGACACCGGGGAGCTGTTTTTT
CDR3 protein: CASSPGTGDTGELFF

D gene: TRBD1
clone size: -
J gene: TRBJ2-2
V gene: TRBV19
CDR3 DNA: TGTGCCAGTAGCAGACTCCCTGACAGGGAATACACCGGGGAGCTGTTTTTT
CDR3 protein: CASSRLPDREYTGELFF

D gene: -
clone size: -
J gene: TRBJ2-7
V gene: TRBV4-1
CDR3 DNA: TGCGCCAGCAGCCAAGGTGGGGGTCCATACGAGCAGTACTTC
CDR3 protein: CASSQGGGPYEQYF

D gene: TRBD1
clone size: -
J gene: TRBJ2-3
V gene: TRBV18
CDR3 DNA: TGTGCCAGCTCGCCCGGGACAGGCCTAACAGATACGCAGTATTTT
CDR3 protein: CASSPGTGLTDTQYF

D gene: -
clone size: -
J gene: TRBJ1-2
V gene: TRBV27
CDR3 DNA: TGTGCCAGCAGTTCCCTACGGGAGGGCTTTACGGCGATTGGCTACACCTTC
CDR3 protein: CASSSLREGFTAIGYTF

D gene: -
clone size: -
J gene: TRBJ2-2
V gene: TRBV11-2
CDR3 DNA: TGTGCCAGCAGTGACAGAAACACCGGGGAGCTGTTTTTT
CDR3 protein: CASSDRNTGELFF

D gene: -
clone size: -
J gene: TRBJ1-1
V gene: TRBV9
CDR3 DNA: TGTGCCAGCGGCTCCGGTGCCACTGAAGCTTTCTTT
CDR3 protein: CASGSGATEAFF

D gene: -
clone size: -
J gene: TRBJ2-3
V gene: TRBV7-8
CDR3 DNA: TGTGCCAGCAGCTTAGAAGGGTTTGATACGCAGTATTTT
CDR3 protein: CASSLEGFDTQYF

D gene: -
clone size: -
J gene: TRBJ1-3
V gene: TRBV6-1
CDR3 DNA: TGTGCCAGCAGTGAATCCCGACAGATTGGAAACACCATATATTTT
CDR3 protein: CASSESRQIGNTIYF

D gene: TRBD2
clone size: -
J gene: TRBJ2-5
V gene: TRBV10-3
CDR3 DNA: TGTGCCATCGGACAGCGGGAGGGAGGAGAGACCCAGTACTTC
CDR3 protein: CAIGQREGGETQYF

D gene: -
clone size: -
J gene: TRBJ2-3
V gene: TRBV27
CDR3 DNA: TGTGCCAGCAGACTTATGGGGACCTACACAGATACGCAGTATTTT
CDR3 protein: CASRLMGTYTDTQYF

D gene: -
clone size: -
J gene: TRBJ1-3
V gene: TRBV5-1
CDR3 DNA: TGCGCCAGCAGCCAGTTAGTCGACTCTACAAACACCATATATTTT
CDR3 protein: CASSQLVDSTNTIYF

D gene: -
clone size: -
J gene: TRBJ2-2
V gene: TRBV14
CDR3 DNA: TGTGCCAGCAGTAAAGACCGGGACACCTTCTACACCGGGGAGCTGTTTTTT
CDR3 protein: CASSKDRDTFYTGELFF

D gene: TRBD1
clone size: -
J gene: TRBJ2-3
V gene: TRBV29-1
CDR3 DNA: TGCAGTTTTGAAGACGGGACAGCGAGCACAGATACGCAGTATTTT
CDR3 protein: CSFEDGTASTDTQYF

D gene: -
clone size: -
J gene: TRBJ2-7
V gene: TRBV19
CDR3 DNA: TGTGCCAGTAGTCCCTCGACTGCCACCTACGAGCAGTACTTC
CDR3 protein: CASSPSTATYEQYF

D gene: -
clone size: -
J gene: TRBJ2-1
V gene: TRBV4-1
CDR3 DNA: TGCGCCAGCAGCCAAGATCCGGGGAGCTCCAATGAGCAGTTCTTC
CDR3 protein: CASSQDPGSSNEQFF

D gene: -
clone size: -
J gene: TRBJ1-1
V gene: TRBV5-6
CDR3 DNA: TGTGCCAGCAGCGCTCCGGTGGGTGGCACTGAAGCTTTCTTT
CDR3 protein: CASSAPVGGTEAFF

D gene: -
clone size: -
J gene: TRBJ2-1
V gene: TRBV6-6
CDR3 DNA: TGTGCCAGCACCCAAAGTTCCTACAATGAGCAGTTCTTC
CDR3 protein: CASTQSSYNEQFF

D gene: -
clone size: -
J gene: TRBJ1-2
V gene: TRBV19
CDR3 DNA: TGTGCCAGTAGTATAGTAGGACGGATGTCGAACTATGGCTACACCTTC
CDR3 protein: CASSIVGRMSNYGYTF

D gene: -
clone size: once
J gene: TRBJ2-3
V gene: TRBV9
CDR3 DNA: TGTGCCAGCAGCGTAGAACGGGTAGGGAGCACAGATACGCAGTATTTT
CDR3 protein: CASSVERVGSTDTQYF

D gene: -
clone size: -
J gene: TRBJ2-7
V gene: TRBV4-1
CDR3 DNA: TGCGCCAGCAGCCAAGACGCATCCTACGAGCAGTACTTC
CDR3 protein: CASSQDASYEQYF

D gene: -
clone size: few
J gene: TRBJ2-7
V gene: TRBV29-1
CDR3 DNA: TGCAGCGTTGAACCGTACAGGGAAGGGTCCTACGAGCAGTACTTC
CDR3 protein: CSVEPYREGSYEQYF

D gene: -
clone size: -
J gene: TRBJ1-1
V gene: TRBV6-5
CDR3 DNA: TGTGCCAGCCATCTAGGGAATACTGAAGCTTTCTTT
CDR3 protein: CASHLGNTEAFF

D gene: -
clone size: few
J gene: TRBJ2-7
V gene: TRBV29-1
CDR3 DNA: TGCGGCGGATGGAATAATCCCTACGAGCAGTACTTC
CDR3 protein: CGGWNNPYEQYF

D gene: -
clone size: -
J gene: TRBJ2-7
V gene: TRBV4-1
CDR3 DNA: TGCGCCAGCAGCCACACCGGGAATAGTATATACGAGCAGTACTTC
CDR3 protein: CASSHTGNSIYEQYF

D gene: TRBD1
clone size: once
J gene: TRBJ1-1
V gene: TRBV28
CDR3 DNA: TGTGCCAGCAGTTCTAGGGACAGGGGCACTGAAGCTTTCTTT
CDR3 protein: CASSSRDRGTEAFF

D gene: TRBD1
clone size: -
J gene: TRBJ1-6
V gene: TRBV5-1
CDR3 DNA: TGCGCCAGCAGCTCCGGGACAGGGGGCGATTCACCCCTCCACTTT
CDR3 protein: CASSSGTGGDSPLHF

D gene: TRBD1
clone size: -
J gene: TRBJ1-1
V gene: TRBV10-3
CDR3 DNA: TGTGCCATCAGTGAGTCCGCAGGGGGTAAAACTGAAGCTTTCTTT
CDR3 protein: CAISESAGGKTEAFF

D gene: -
clone size: -
J gene: TRBJ2-7
V gene: TRBV10-2
CDR3 DNA: TGCGCCAGCAGCCACTCACAGGGCTACGAGCAGTACTTC
CDR3 protein: CASSHSQGYEQYF

D gene: -
clone size: -
J gene: TRBJ2-7
V gene: TRBV11-2
CDR3 DNA: TGTGCCAGCAGCTTAGGGAGGGTCGAGCAGTACTTC
CDR3 protein: CASSLGRVEQYF

D gene: -
clone size: -
J gene: TRBJ2-7
V gene: TRBV29-1
CDR3 DNA: TGCAGCGTTGAAGTTGCCGGACGCGAGCAGTACTTC
CDR3 protein: CSVEVAGREQYF

D gene: TRBD2
clone size: -
J gene: TRBJ2-5
V gene: TRBV7-2
CDR3 DNA: TGTGCCAGCAGCTTAAATAGCGGGATCGGTGAGACCCAGTACTTC
CDR3 protein: CASSLNSGIGETQYF

D gene: -
clone size: -
J gene: TRBJ2-7
V gene: TRBV27
CDR3 DNA: TGTGCCAGCAGTACAGGGCGAGGCGGCGAGCAGTACTTC
CDR3 protein: CASSTGRGGEQYF

D gene: -
clone size: -
J gene: TRBJ2-7
V gene: TRBV13
CDR3 DNA: TGTGCCAGCAGCCACTCGGACAGCTACGAGCAGTACTTC
CDR3 protein: CASSHSDSYEQYF

D gene: -
clone size: few
J gene: TRBJ2-1
V gene: TRBV29-1
CDR3 DNA: TGCAGCGTTGAAGGGTTAGAGTACAATGAGCAGTTCTTC
CDR3 protein: CSVEGLEYNEQFF

D gene: -
clone size: -
J gene: TRBJ2-7
V gene: TRBV14
CDR3 DNA: TGTGCCAGCAGCCAAGATCGGTTAAAAGGGAACACTAACTACGAGCAGTACTTC
CDR3 protein: CASSQDRLKGNTNYEQYF